The rows below give T cell receptor beta chains drawn from one sample of a study of T-cell memory formation after mild COVID-19. TCRdb analysed the 5' RACE reads with MiXCR anew, one entry per CDR3 protein. The repertoire includes 250,000 to 350,000 distinct CDR3 sequences, about a sixth of them detected once, and 20% to 25% sits in the top ten. Sequences were obtained from PBMCs or a T cell subset sorted from them (not recorded which). These receptor sequences come from a man younger than 30 who had mild COVID-19 (a few samples of this study predate the infection). Cell type and time point are not known. The CDR3 runs from the conserved cysteine through the conserved F or W. Fields, in order: D gene, V gene, J gene, clone size, CDR3 DNA, CDR3 protein. A D gene is named only where the DNA matches it firmly. Not every row has a clone size; where given, it reads once, few, many or a size class.

NA	TRBV7-3	TRBJ2-3	few	TGTGCCAGCAGCCCGACCACCAGGGCAGATACGCAGTATTTT	CASSPTTRADTQYF
NA	TRBV6-6	TRBJ2-1	few	TGTGCCAGCATTCTTGGGCTGCCTCTCGGTGAGCAGTTCTTC	CASILGLPLGEQFF
TRBD1	TRBV7-6	TRBJ2-7	NA	TGTGCCCCCAAGGGGACAGATCCCTACGAGCAGTACTTC	CAPKGTDPYEQYF
NA	TRBV1	TRBJ1-2	NA	TGCACCAGCAACAGGGAAGGCTATGGCTACACCTTC	CTSNREGYGYTF
NA	TRBV19	TRBJ1-5	few	TGTGCCAGTAGTATTTGGACAGCTAGCAATCAGCCCCAGCATTTT	CASSIWTASNQPQHF
NA	TRBV5-1	TRBJ2-7	NA	TGCGCCAGCAGCTCGTACAGGGTTAGCTCCTACGAGCAGTACTTC	CASSSYRVSSYEQYF
NA	TRBV20-1	TRBJ1-5	NA	TGCAGTGGGAGTTATAGCAATCAGCCCCAGCATTTT	CSGSYSNQPQHF
TRBD2	TRBV7-2	TRBJ2-3	NA	TGTGCCAGCAGCAGGGGAAGCGGGGGAGGTGCAGATACGCAGTATTTT	CASSRGSGGGADTQYF
NA	TRBV7-8	TRBJ2-2	few	TGTGCCAGCAGCCAAGCATCGGGGCCGGCCGGGGAGCTGTTTTTT	CASSQASGPAGELFF
NA	TRBV6-5	TRBJ1-1	NA	TGTGCCAGCAGTGGTGGGGGGGTCTCGAAGGGTGAAGCTTTCTTT	CASSGGGVSKGEAFF
TRBD2	TRBV11-2	TRBJ2-3	few	TGTGCCAGCAGTAGCGGGCCAAGTCAGGGCACAGATACGCAGTATTTT	CASSSGPSQGTDTQYF
TRBD2	TRBV7-3	TRBJ2-1	few	TGTGCCAGCAGCTTAGGATTAGCGGGGCCCTACAATGAGCAGTTCTTC	CASSLGLAGPYNEQFF
TRBD1	TRBV3-1	TRBJ2-2	few	TGTGCCAGCACCCTTATGGACAGGGCGGCCGGGGAGCTGTTTTTT	CASTLMDRAAGELFF
NA	TRBV19	TRBJ1-5	few	TGTGCCAGTACTATCCGGGATCAGCCCCAGCATTTT	CASTIRDQPQHF
NA	TRBV5-6	TRBJ2-7	NA	TGTGCCAGCAGCTTGGCAGGTCCATCCCCGACCCCCTACGAGCAGTACTTC	CASSLAGPSPTPYEQYF
NA	TRBV5-1	TRBJ2-5	few	TGCGCCAGCAGCTTGGCAGGAGGGGGCAAGGAGACCCAGTACTTC	CASSLAGGGKETQYF
NA	TRBV5-1	TRBJ2-5	many	TGCGCCAGCAGCGCAATGCTAGGTGGAGGTGAGGAGACCCAGTACTTC	CASSAMLGGGEETQYF
TRBD1	TRBV20-1	TRBJ2-2	few	TGCAGTGCTTTAAACGGACAGGGAAGCGGCACCGGGGAGCTGTTTTTT	CSALNGQGSGTGELFF
NA	TRBV19	TRBJ1-4	NA	TGTGCCAGTACGACCGGGGCGACTAATGAAAAACTGTTTTTT	CASTTGATNEKLFF
NA	TRBV5-1	TRBJ1-1	NA	TGCGCCAGCAGCTTGGGCGCAGATCCCGGCGCTTTCTTT	CASSLGADPGAFF
TRBD1	TRBV20-1	TRBJ1-1	NA	TGCAGTGCTAGTAGGGACAGGAACCTGAACACTGAAGCTTTCTTT	CSASRDRNLNTEAFF
NA	TRBV6-6	TRBJ1-2	NA	TGTGCCAGCAGTTACTCGATGTCCGCTACCTATGGCTACACCTTC	CASSYSMSATYGYTF
TRBD1	TRBV6-6	TRBJ1-2	NA	TGTGCCAGCAGTCTTATCGTCCGGGACAGCTATGGCTACACCTTC	CASSLIVRDSYGYTF
TRBD1	TRBV7-2	TRBJ2-7	NA	TGTGCCAGCAGCTTTCAGGGACAGTACTACGAGCAGTACTTC	CASSFQGQYYEQYF
TRBD2	TRBV4-2	TRBJ2-3	few	TGTGCCAGCAGCCAAGACCGGGGGGGCCCGGAAGATACGCAGTATTTT	CASSQDRGGPEDTQYF
NA	TRBV20-1	TRBJ2-3	NA	TGCAGTGCTAGTTGGGCAGATACGCAGTATTTT	CSASWADTQYF
TRBD1	TRBV19	TRBJ2-2	NA	TGTGCCAGTTTCGACAGGGGGCAGGCCGGGGAGCTGTTTTTT	CASFDRGQAGELFF
NA	TRBV4-2	TRBJ1-1	few	TGTGCCAGCAGAGCAGGGGCTGAAGCTTTCTTT	CASRAGAEAFF
NA	TRBV7-6	TRBJ2-7	few	TGTGCCAGCAGCTTAGATGGTAGGGTTTCCCTCGAGCAGTACTTC	CASSLDGRVSLEQYF
TRBD2	TRBV15	TRBJ2-3	NA	TGTGCCACCAGCAGAGCACTAGCGGGGGCTGGAGATACGCAGTATTTT	CATSRALAGAGDTQYF
TRBD2	TRBV7-3	TRBJ2-1	NA	TGTGCCAGCAGTCTACTAGCGGGGGCGGGGAATGAGCAGTTCTTC	CASSLLAGAGNEQFF
TRBD2	TRBV7-9	TRBJ2-1	few	TGTGCCAGCAGCTCCCCCCTAGCGGGGGGCCAGGATGAGCAGTTCTTC	CASSSPLAGGQDEQFF